This T cell receptor (beta chain) was found in a study of T cell responses to AZD1222 COVID-19 vaccine. Study-wide findings and caveats: Reportedly, nearly half the spike-specific TCRs target unmutated variant regions. The study found vaccine-associated CD4 TCRs spanning spike, dominant at 160-218 and 743-854. Females outnumbered males among donors, who were mostly white British; clonal diversity was possibly underestimated.

Turning to this clone: Its specificity is not known.

Per germline, CDR1 SNHLY and CDR2 FYNNEI. The germline V and J ends were trimmed by 1 base and 0 bases, with 13 bases remaining between them. This CDR3 is built from 16 residues. The assay was immunoSEQ multiplex PCR, and TCRdb's table has in-frame clones only and misses some. The repertoire holds more than 70,000 clones, roughly 90% seen once, with more than 4.5% in the top ten. Sequencing was performed on peripheral blood, taken on day 0 of MenACWY control vaccination. The chain joins TRBV2 to TRBJ2-7; tentative D call: TRBD2 (6 bases). The TCR comes from an adult in good health. CDR3: CASSEGGEGNSYEQYF. The CDR3 nucleotides read TGTGCCAGCAGTGAAGGGGGGGAAGGGAACTCCTACGAGCAGTACTTC.